The T cell receptor (beta chain) described here comes from a study of shared clonotypes between healthy human individuals. Worth noting for this clone: Its target is unknown.

The study, taken as a whole, reports: Larger estimated richness was generally seen in naive subsets than in memory subsets.

Clones were read by immunoSEQ multiplex PCR, and TCRdb kept only the in-frame ones, dropping some. The table lists 2 million to 2.5 million clones, 80% to 95% of them singletons. This TCR derives from a man aged 18 to 29 in good health. Some clones in this sample may be carry-over from other donors' samples. What was sequenced was naive CD4+ T cells from PBMCs. The sample's subset: CD45RA+ positively selected.

The CDR3 DNA reads as TGTGCCAGCAGCCAATTAGGGGGCATGATAGGCAATCAGCCCCAGCATTTT. Translated: CASSQLGGMIGNQPQHF. The V call is TRBV16, the J call TRBJ1-5, with 7 bases identical to TRBD1. Germline CDR1 KGHSY, CDR2 FQNENV. The CDR3 runs 17 residues. The V gene end was trimmed by 1 base and the J gene end by 2 bases; junction bases not matched to a gene: 8. The full variable domain, its missing parts supplied by reference TRBV16 and TRBJ1-5, is GEEVAQTPKHLVRGEGQKAKLYCAPIKGHSYVFWYQQVLKNEFKFLISFQNENVFDETGMPKERFSAKCLPNSPCSLEIQATKLEDSAVYFCASSQLGGMIGNQPQHFGDGTRLSIL.